This paragraph reports one T cell receptor beta chain. As yet, its antigen is unknown. Unmatched junction bases numbered 7, after V lost 2 bases and J lost 4 bases. The CDR3 sequence is 15 residues long. CDR1 and CDR2 from the germline V gene are GTSNPN and SVGIG (reference sequence). PCR involved 60 Vbeta and 13 Jbeta primers. Produced via immunoSEQ multiplex PCR; TCRdb's table is partial and in-frame only. This table has 50,000 or so clones, approximately 71% appearing once. The sample is drawn from a study of cytomegalovirus exposure and HLA in healthy donors. Study-wide findings and caveats: While the bulk of TCR sequences proved rare, some public TCRs turned up in many donors.

The chain has TRBV30 and TRBJ2-1; TRBD2 agrees at 8 bases. The clonotype was recovered from a man between 35 and 55 years old in good health and CMV-seropositive. The specimen was PBMCs. The CDR3: CAWSLGTRVYNEQFF. In nucleotides, the CDR3 is TGTGCCTGGAGTCTCGGGACTAGAGTTTACAATGAGCAGTTCTTC.